This T cell receptor (beta chain) appears in the sequencing data of a study of regulatory T cells in long-lasting Graves disease. The time point is: newly diagnosed GD, antithyroid drugs for less than 3 months. Scientists built the TCR library using RNA that was extracted from PBMCs. A peripheral blood sample, roughly 8.5 milliliters in volume, was drawn into EDTA tubes. The CDR3 is 14 amino acids. V dropped 5 bases and J dropped 12 bases, with 20 bases sitting between them. CDR3-region Arm-PCR and iRepertoire HTBI primers produced the TCR beta libraries. TCRdb reprocessed the multiplex PCR reads via MiXCR and lists one record per CDR3 protein. In the table there are about 500,000 distinct CDR3 sequences, 12% of which are singletons. This clonotype has ten or more counts. These same records also appear under a second study, on T cells in Graves' hyperthyroidism and ophthalmopathy.

J is TRBJ2-1 and V is TRBV12-3 or TRBV12-4, with a tentative D call TRBD1 (7 bases). The sequence was collected from a woman in her 30s with Graves disease. Sequenced here: peripheral blood mononuclear cells (PBMCs), sampled at new diagnosis, from a patient treated with antithyroid drugs. The DNA for the CDR3 is TGTGCCAGCAGTCCCGACAGGGAGGTTCTTGTGCAGTTCTTC. Its translation is CASSPDREVLVQFF.